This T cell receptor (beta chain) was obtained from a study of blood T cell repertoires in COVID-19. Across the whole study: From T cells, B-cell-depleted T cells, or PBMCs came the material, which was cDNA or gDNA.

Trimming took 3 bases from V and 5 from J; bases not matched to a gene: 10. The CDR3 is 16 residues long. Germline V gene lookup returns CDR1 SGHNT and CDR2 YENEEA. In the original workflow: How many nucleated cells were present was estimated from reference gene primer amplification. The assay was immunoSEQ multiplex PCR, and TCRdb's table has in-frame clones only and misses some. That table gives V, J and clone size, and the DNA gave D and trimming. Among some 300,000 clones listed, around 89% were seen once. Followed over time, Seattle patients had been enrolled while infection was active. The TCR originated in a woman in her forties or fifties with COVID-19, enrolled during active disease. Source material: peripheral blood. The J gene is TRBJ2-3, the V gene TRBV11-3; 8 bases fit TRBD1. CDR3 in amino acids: CASSFGQGDVGDTQYF. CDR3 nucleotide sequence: TGTGCCAGCAGCTTTGGACAGGGAGATGTCGGAGATACGCAGTATTTT.